These 18 T cell receptor beta chains were sequenced from one sample in a study of early T cells in non-severe SARS-CoV-2 infection. One entry per CDR3 protein results from TCRdb running MiXCR on the 5' RACE reads. The table lists 100,000 to 130,000 distinct CDR3 sequences, approximately 10% of them singletons. Sequenced: whole blood. The origin of the receptors is an adult who was a healthcare worker with PCR-confirmed SARS-CoV-2 infection or an uninfected control (not recorded which).

The J gene is TRBJ2-1, the V gene TRBV5-4; D assignment may be TRBD1 or TRBD2 (5 bases each). The CDR3 loop spans 17 amino acids. V was clipped by 4 bases and J by 0 bases, with 17 bases between them. Germline V CDR1 and CDR2: SGHNT, YYREEE (reference sequence). In DNA form, the CDR3 reads TGTGCCAGCAGCGGGGGTGGGGGAAGCCTCTCCTACAATGAGCAGTTCTTC. It is translated as CASSGGGGSLSYNEQFF.

This clonotype was recorded at least ten times. V gene TRBV3-1 combines with J gene TRBJ2-5, with 11 positions matching TRBD2. Losses at the gene ends were 3 bases for V and 5 bases for J; bases not matched to a gene: 8. Per the germline V gene, CDR1 is LGHDT and CDR2 is YNNKEL (reference sequence). The CDR3 loop spans 16 amino acids. The CDR3 coding sequence is TGTGCCAGCAGCCAGGGACTAGCGGTTGGCGGGGAGACCCAGTACTTC. Protein product: CASSQGLAVGGETQYF.

This clonotype counts as medium-sized. In nucleotides, the CDR3 is TGTGCCAGCAGTGATAGAGCTCTACAAGATACGCAGTATTTT. Residues: CASSDRALQDTQYF. The chain combines TRBV2 with TRBJ2-3; D call uncertain. Germline V gene lookup returns CDR1 SNHLY and CDR2 FYNNEI. CDR3 size: 14 residues. V lost 3 bases and J lost 5, with 12 bases in between.

The chain combines TRBV5-1 with TRBJ2-7; 10 bases line up with TRBD2. The CDR3 is made up of 15 amino acids. Germline V gives CDR1 SGHRS, CDR2 YFSETQ. V dropped 5 bases and J dropped 4; count of bases not matched to a gene: 9. CDR3 DNA sequence: TGCGCCAGCAGTCAAACCGGGACTAGCGTTTACGAGCAGTACTTC. Its translation is CASSQTGTSVYEQYF.

J is TRBJ2-3 and V is TRBV29-1, with 8 nucleotides matching TRBD2. The junction had 5 bases not matched to a gene; V was cut back by 6 bases and J by 3 bases. The germline V gene has CDR1 SQVTM and CDR2 ANQGSEA. The CDR3 is made up of 13 amino acids. CDR3 region: CSVAGAVTDTQYF. Written as DNA, the CDR3 is TGCAGCGTAGCGGGAGCTGTTACAGATACGCAGTATTTT.

On this clonotype: One junction end does not reproduce the germline sequence, and a read error may be involved. The rearrangement joins TRBV5-4 to TRBJ2-1, with 13 bases matching TRBD2. The germline V gene encodes CDR1 SGHNT and CDR2 YYREEE (reference sequence). The CDR3 contains 16 residues. The CDR3 spells CASSRGTSGAYNVQFF. The CDR3 DNA is TGTGCCAGCAGCCGCGGGACTAGCGGGGCCTACAATGTGCAGTTCTTC.

This clonotype has only a few counts. The chain links TRBV7-9 to TRBJ2-3; TRBD2 matches 11 bases. The germline V gene encodes CDR1 SEHNR and CDR2 FQNEAQ (reference sequence). This CDR3 region has 16 residues. V shed 4 bases, J shed 2 bases, and the junction held 5 bases outside the gene matches. CDR3 bases: TGTGCCAGCAGCTCACAGGGACTAGCGGCCACAGATACGCAGTATTTT. Protein product: CASSSQGLAATDTQYF.

The J gene is TRBJ2-5, the V gene TRBV15; D tentatively reads TRBD1 or TRBD2 (6 bases each). CDR1 is LNHNV, CDR2 YYDKDF, per germline (reference sequence). Trimming took 3 bases from V and 3 from J, leaving 17 bases between them. CDR3 length: 16 amino acids. CDR3 DNA sequence: TGTGCCACCAGCAGTGATAGCCCAGGGGAGGAAGAGACCCAGTACTTC. Protein: CATSSDSPGEEETQYF.

This clonotype has more than one count but fewer than ten. Written as DNA, the CDR3 is TGTGCCAGCAGCAAAAAAGACAGGTGTCCTTATGGCTACACCTTC. This encodes CASSKKDRCPYGYTF. The genes are TRBV21-1 and TRBJ1-2; the table's D call TRBD1 went unverified against the DNA. TRBV21-1 is a listed pseudogene. The CDR3 loop spans 15 amino acids.

The chain combines TRBV15 with TRBJ2-1; D is undetermined. Germline V gene sequence: CDR1 LNHNV, CDR2 YYDKDF (reference sequence). CDR3 length: 12 amino acids. Trimming removed 5 bases from V and 5 bases from J, with 7 bases in between. For the CDR3, the DNA is TGTGCCACCAGCCGGATCCACAATGAGCAGTTCTTC. Its translation: CATSRIHNEQFF.

This clonotype was counted ten times or more. The V call is TRBV6-1, the J call TRBJ2-3; D may match TRBD1 or TRBD2 (5 bases each). V was clipped by 0 bases and J by 9 bases, with 16 bases between them. Germline V gene sequence: CDR1 MNHNS, CDR2 SASEGT. The CDR3 runs to 15 residues. CDR3 coding DNA: TGTGCCAGCAGTGAAGCAGGGACGGTACGGAACACGCAGTATTTT. Its translation is CASSEAGTVRNTQYF.

V usage is TRBV10-3 and J usage is TRBJ2-7, with a weak D call TRBD1 (6 bases). Germline V gene lookup returns CDR1 ENHRY and CDR2 SYGVKD. The V and J ends lost 8 bases and 4 bases respectively, with 12 bases between them. The CDR3 contains 12 residues. CDR3 residues: CAIRGQTYEQYF. CDR3 nucleotides: TGTGCCATCCGTGGACAGACTTACGAGCAGTACTTC.

The chain joins TRBV15 to TRBJ2-3; 9 positions match TRBD1. The CDR3 has 17 residues. Germline trimming cut 0 bases from V and 0 bases from J; bases unmatched to any gene: 4. The germline gives CDR1 LNHNV, CDR2 YYDKDF (reference sequence). Here the CDR3 reads CATSREGTGPSTDTQYF. The CDR3 region has the DNA TGTGCCACCAGCAGAGAAGGGACAGGGCCGAGCACAGATACGCAGTATTTT.

The sample holds many counts of this clonotype. The gene calls are TRBV6-5 and TRBJ2-1; D remains ambiguous. Germline V CDR1 and CDR2: MNHEY, SVGAGI. V dropped 9 bases and J dropped 10 bases, with 13 bases sitting between them. This CDR3 region has 11 residues. CDR3 loop: CARDGVREQFF. In DNA, the CDR3 is TGTGCCAGGGACGGCGTACGGGAGCAGTTCTTC.

This clonotype was detected only a few times. This sequence joins TRBV10-3 and TRBJ2-7; 8 nucleotides line up with TRBD1. Per the germline V gene, CDR1 is ENHRY and CDR2 is SYGVKD. This CDR3 has 13 residues. J gave up 7 bases and V 4 bases, and 6 bases lay outside the gene matches. The CDR3 spells CAISGQGALEQYF. The DNA for the CDR3 is TGTGCCATCAGTGGGCAGGGGGCGCTTGAGCAGTACTTC.

This clonotype has just a few counts. The chain combines TRBV6-2 or TRBV6-3 with TRBJ2-3; D may correspond to TRBD1 or TRBD2 (6 bases each). The V gene lost 7 bases and the J gene lost 7 bases, with 15 bases spanning the gap. Germline loops: CDR1 MNHEY, CDR2 SVGEGT. The CDR3 covers 13 residues. The CDR3 sequence: CASNEGGGNTQYF. In nucleotides, the CDR3 is TGTGCCAGCAACGAGGGGGGTGGTAATACGCAGTATTTT.

Ten or more counts support this clonotype. The rearrangement uses TRBV5-6 and TRBJ1-1; D call uncertain. The V end was cut by 0 bases, the J end by 3 bases, with 18 bases between. Germline V gene lookup returns CDR1 SGHDT and CDR2 YYEEEE. This CDR3 spans 17 amino acids. CDR3 in amino acids: CASSLVGFSESDTEAFF. DNA of the CDR3: TGTGCCAGCAGCTTGGTGGGATTCAGTGAGTCGGACACTGAAGCTTTCTTT.

Many counts were recorded for this clonotype. The CDR3 DNA follows: TGTGCCAGCAAGCGGTTAACTTTCCAAGAGACCCAGTACTTC. This gives the protein CASKRLTFQETQYF. V is TRBV28 and J is TRBJ2-5, with D possibly TRBD2 on 5 matching bases. V was cut by 7 bases and J by 1 base, with 13 bases left in between. Germline V gene lookup returns CDR1 MDHEN and CDR2 SYDVKM. There are 14 residues in the CDR3.